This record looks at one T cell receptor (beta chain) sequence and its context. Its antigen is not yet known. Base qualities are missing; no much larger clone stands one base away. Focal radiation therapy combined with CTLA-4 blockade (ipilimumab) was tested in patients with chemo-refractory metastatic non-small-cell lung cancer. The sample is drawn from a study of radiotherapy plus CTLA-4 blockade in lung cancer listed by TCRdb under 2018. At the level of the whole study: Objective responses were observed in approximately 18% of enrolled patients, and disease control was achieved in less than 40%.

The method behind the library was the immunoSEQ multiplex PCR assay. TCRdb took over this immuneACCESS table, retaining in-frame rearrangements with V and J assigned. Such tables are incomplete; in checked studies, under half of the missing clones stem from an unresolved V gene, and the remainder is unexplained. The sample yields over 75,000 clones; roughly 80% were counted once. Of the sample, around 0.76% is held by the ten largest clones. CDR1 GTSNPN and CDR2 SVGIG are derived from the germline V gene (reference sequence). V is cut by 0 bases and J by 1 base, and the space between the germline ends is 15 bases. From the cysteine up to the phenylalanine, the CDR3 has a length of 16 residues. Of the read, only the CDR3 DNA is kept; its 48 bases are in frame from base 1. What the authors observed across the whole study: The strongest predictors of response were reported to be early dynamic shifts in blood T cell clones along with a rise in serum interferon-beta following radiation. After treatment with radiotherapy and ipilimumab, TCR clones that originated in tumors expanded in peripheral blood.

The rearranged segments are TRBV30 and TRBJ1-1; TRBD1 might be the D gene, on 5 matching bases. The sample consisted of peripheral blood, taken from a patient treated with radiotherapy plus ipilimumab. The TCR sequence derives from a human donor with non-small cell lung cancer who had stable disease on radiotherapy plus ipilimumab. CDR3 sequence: CAWSVGQAWGNTEAFF. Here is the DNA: TGTGCCTGGAGTGTGGGGCAGGCCTGGGGGAACACTGAAGCTTTCTTT.